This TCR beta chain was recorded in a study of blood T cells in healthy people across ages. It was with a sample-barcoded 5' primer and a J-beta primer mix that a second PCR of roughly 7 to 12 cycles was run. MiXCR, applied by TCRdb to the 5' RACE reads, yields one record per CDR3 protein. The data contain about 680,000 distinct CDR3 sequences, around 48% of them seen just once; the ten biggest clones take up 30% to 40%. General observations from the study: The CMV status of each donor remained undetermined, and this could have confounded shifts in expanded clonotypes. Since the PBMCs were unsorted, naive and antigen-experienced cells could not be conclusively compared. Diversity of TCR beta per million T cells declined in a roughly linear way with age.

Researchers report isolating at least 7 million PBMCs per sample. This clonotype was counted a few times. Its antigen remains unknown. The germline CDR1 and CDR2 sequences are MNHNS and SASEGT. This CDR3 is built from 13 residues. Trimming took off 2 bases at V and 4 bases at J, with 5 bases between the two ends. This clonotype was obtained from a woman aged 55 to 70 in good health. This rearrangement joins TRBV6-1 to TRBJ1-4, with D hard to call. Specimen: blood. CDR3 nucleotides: TGTGCCAGCAGTGAATGGGGTAATGAAAAACTGTTTTTT. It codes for CASSEWGNEKLFF.